This passage covers 32 T cell receptor beta chains from one sample sequenced in a study of early T cells in non-severe SARS-CoV-2 infection. TCRdb re-analysed the 5' RACE reads in MiXCR, keeping a single row per CDR3 protein. The data hold 50,000 or so distinct CDR3 sequences, with roughly 13% observed a single time. The sample comprised whole blood. These receptors all come from an adult who was a healthcare worker with PCR-confirmed SARS-CoV-2 infection or an uninfected control (not recorded which).

The chain links TRBV7-8 to TRBJ1-2; 10 bases are shared with TRBD1. Germline trimming cut 3 bases from V and 6 bases from J; bases unmatched to any gene: 13. The CDR3 is 17 amino acids. Germline loops: CDR1 SGHVS, CDR2 FQNEAQ. This CDR3 is CASSLTRTGGRTDGYTF. Here the CDR3 DNA reads TGTGCCAGCAGCTTGACTCGGACAGGGGGAAGGACGGATGGCTACACCTTC.

This clonotype was counted a few times. V usage is TRBV9 and J usage is TRBJ2-7; D might be TRBD1 (6 bases). CDR3 size: 11 residues. Germline lookup yields CDR1 SGDLS and CDR2 YYNGEE. V was trimmed by 4 bases and J by 6 bases, leaving 8 bases between them. CDR3: CASSQGSEQYF. The CDR3 DNA is TGTGCCAGCAGCCAGGGGTCCGAGCAGTACTTC.

This clonotype has at least ten counts. J is TRBJ2-1 and V is TRBV29-1, with TRBD2 matching over 13 bases. Trimming at V came to 7 bases and at J to 9 bases, leaving 9 bases not matched to a gene. The CDR3 totals 14 residues. Germline V lookup: CDR1 SQVTM, CDR2 ANQGSEA. The CDR3 here is CSAQVLAGGSEQFF. CDR3 bases: TGCAGCGCCCAAGTACTAGCGGGAGGGAGTGAGCAGTTCTTC.

This clonotype was counted at least ten times. The rearrangement links TRBV11-2 to TRBJ2-3, with 13 bases aligning to TRBD2. The CDR3 runs to 16 residues. The V gene end was trimmed by 4 bases and the J gene end by 8 bases; junction bases not matched to a gene: 9. Germline V gene data show CDR1 as SGHAT and CDR2 as FQNNGV. CDR3: CASSSGTSGTFGTQYF. CDR3 nucleotide sequence: TGTGCCAGCAGCTCCGGGACTAGCGGGACCTTTGGTACGCAGTATTTT.

The chain links TRBV7-6 to TRBJ2-2; TRBD1 might be the D (7 bases). Germline lookup yields CDR1 SGHVS and CDR2 FNYEAQ. This CDR3 has 13 residues. Trimming took 4 bases from V and 6 from J, leaving 9 bases between them. CDR3 amino acids: CASSSRGAGELFF. The CDR3 nucleotides are TGTGCCAGCAGCTCCAGGGGGGCCGGGGAGCTGTTTTTT.

The chain links TRBV18 to TRBJ1-2; 7 nucleotides align to TRBD1. CDR3 length: 15 amino acids. Looked up from germline, CDR1 is KGHSH and CDR2 is LQKENI. V was pared by 3 bases and J by 7 bases, with 11 bases of the junction left unmatched. CDR3 nucleotide sequence: TGTGCCAGCTCACCTAACAACCAGGGGACAGCTGGCTACACCTTC. Protein product: CASSPNNQGTAGYTF.

This clonotype has a count of ten or more. The rearrangement joins TRBV6-6 to TRBJ2-5; no definite D call. CDR1 is MNHNY, CDR2 SVGAGI, per germline (reference sequence). Trimming removed 1 base at V and 2 bases at J, with 11 bases between. CDR3 length: 15 residues. CDR3: CASSYYGIIQETQYF. CDR3 in DNA: TGTGCCAGCAGTTACTACGGCATTATACAAGAGACCCAGTACTTC.

Many counts were recorded for this clonotype. The chain carries TRBV6-5 and TRBJ2-2; 7 bases are a match to TRBD2. This CDR3 comprises 15 residues. With 5 bases clipped from V and 4 bases from J, the junction kept 7 bases outside the gene matches. CDR1 is MNHEY and CDR2 is SVGAGI in the germline V gene. CDR3 loop: CASSDMGGITGELFF. CDR3 bases: TGTGCCAGCAGTGACATGGGGGGGATCACCGGGGAGCTGTTTTTT.

The chain is built from TRBV7-6 and TRBJ1-1, with a weak D call TRBD1 (5 bases). V lost 4 bases, J lost 2 bases, and 14 bases lay in between. Germline assignment: CDR1 SGHVS and CDR2 FNYEAQ. The CDR3 loop spans 15 amino acids. The chain's CDR3 is CASSSIDSINTEAFF. In DNA, the CDR3 is TGTGCCAGCAGCTCAATCGACAGCATTAACACTGAAGCTTTCTTT.

The rearrangement joins TRBV11-2 to TRBJ2-7; 11 nucleotides align to TRBD1. Germline lookup yields CDR1 SGHAT and CDR2 FQNNGV. This CDR3 contains 15 residues. With 3 bases clipped from V and 6 bases from J, the junction kept 7 bases outside the gene matches. The CDR3 nucleotides are TGTGCCAGCAGCTTGGAGAGGGACAGGGGGTCCGAGCAGTACTTC. Amino acid sequence: CASSLERDRGSEQYF.

The chain combines TRBV6-2 or TRBV6-3 with TRBJ2-5; 9 bases are a match to TRBD1. V lost 6 bases and J lost 5; bases outside the gene matches: 7. This CDR3 has 14 residues. Germline CDR1 reads MNHEY; CDR2 reads SVGEGT. The CDR3 bases are TGTGCCAGCAGCCGACACGGGACAGGGGAGACCCAGTACTTC. This codes for CASSRHGTGETQYF.

In its sample, this clonotype was seen a few times. J is TRBJ2-7 and V is TRBV5-4, with 8 positions matching TRBD2. Per the germline V gene, CDR1 is SGHNT and CDR2 is YYREEE (reference sequence). The CDR3 sequence is 13 residues long. With 0 bases clipped from V and 6 bases from J, the junction kept 2 bases outside the gene matches. The CDR3 sequence is CASSLAGGREQYF. CDR3 nucleotides: TGTGCCAGCAGCTTGGCGGGAGGGCGCGAGCAGTACTTC. The variable domain in full, completed from reference TRBV5-4 and TRBJ2-7, reads ETGVTQSPTHLIKTRGQQVTLRCSSQSGHNTVSWYQQALGQGPQFIFQYYREEENGRGNFPPRFSGLQFPNYSSELNVNALELDDSALYLCASSLAGGREQYFGPGTRLTVT.

This clonotype appeared a few times. The chain is built from TRBV5-4 and TRBJ2-5, with 10 bases aligning to TRBD1. The CDR3 runs 17 residues. Trimming at V came to 4 bases and at J to 2 bases, leaving 11 bases not matched to a gene. CDR1 and CDR2 from the germline V gene are SGHNT and YYREEE (reference sequence). The chain's CDR3 is CASSLPFGQGEQETQYF. Here the CDR3 DNA reads TGTGCCAGCAGCCTACCGTTCGGACAGGGGGAACAAGAGACCCAGTACTTC.

This clonotype came up many times. V gene TRBV4-3 combines with J gene TRBJ2-7; no definite D call. The ends were cut back, 0 bases at V and 2 bases at J, with 5 bases in the middle. Looked up from germline, CDR1 is LGHNA and CDR2 is YSLEER. This CDR3 comprises 13 residues. In nucleotides, the CDR3 is TGCGCCAGCAGCCAAGACCCCCCCTACGAGCAGTACTTC. Its protein is CASSQDPPYEQYF.

As regards this clonotype: A much larger clonotype is one base distant, so this may be a read error. The J gene is TRBJ2-7, the V gene TRBV7-2; D might be TRBD1 (6 bases). The CDR3 consists of 15 residues. Germline V lookup: CDR1 SGHTA, CDR2 FQGNSA. Trimming cost V 2 bases and J 2 bases, with 13 bases left between them. As DNA, the CDR3 is TGTGCCAGCAGCTTAAAGGAACAGGGTACCTACGAGCAGTACTTC. Translation gives CASSLKEQGTYEQYF. The complete variable domain, with remaining parts taken from reference TRBV7-2 and TRBJ2-7, reads GAGVSQSPSNKVTEKGKDVELRCDPISGHTALYWYRQSLGQGLEFLIYFQGNSAPDKSGLPSDRFSAERTGGSVSTLTIQRTQQEDSAVYLCASSLKEQGTYEQYFGPGTRLTVT.

CDR3 region: CSATDTNYGYTF. The CDR3 nucleotides read TGCAGTGCTACAGACACAAACTATGGCTACACCTTC. The chain has TRBV20-1 and TRBJ1-2; unclear D gene. CDR1 DFQATT and CDR2 SNEGSKA come from the germline V gene (reference sequence). The length of the CDR3 is 12 residues. Trimming took 4 bases from V and 2 from J, leaving 8 bases between them.

This clonotype turned up a few times. V and J are TRBV6-5 and TRBJ1-2, with D possibly TRBD1 on 5 matching bases. V was shortened by 7 bases and J by 3 bases, with 12 bases between the two germline ends. Germline values: CDR1 MNHEY, CDR2 SVGAGI. CDR3 length: 13 residues. The CDR3 region is CASTRPGDYGYTF. The DNA of the CDR3 is TGTGCCAGCACCCGCCCGGGGGACTATGGCTACACCTTC.

Remarks on this clonotype: A read error may explain this, as a much larger clone is one base away. The CDR3: CASSQDMGQMDSPLHF. The CDR3 bases are TGTGCCAGCAGCCAAGATATGGGACAGATGGATTCACCCCTCCACTTT. J is TRBJ1-6 and V is TRBV4-2, with TRBD1 matching over 7 bases. V lost 0 bases to trimming and J lost 8 bases; unmatched junction nucleotides: 7. Germline assignment: CDR1 LGHNA and CDR2 YNFKEQ. This CDR3 has 16 residues.

This clonotype has only a few counts. The V gene is TRBV9, the J gene TRBJ1-2; D gene uncertain. Trimming took 6 bases from V and 6 from J, leaving 18 bases between them. CDR1 is SGDLS, CDR2 YYNGEE, per germline. The CDR3 is made up of 14 amino acids. In DNA, the CDR3 is TGTGCCAGCACCTACGCGGAGCTGGACGATGGCTACACCTTC. Amino acid sequence: CASTYAELDDGYTF.

This clonotype has more than one count but fewer than ten. This chain connects TRBV6-5 to TRBJ2-7, with TRBD2 matching 9 bases. With 3 bases clipped from V and 0 bases from J, the junction kept 6 bases outside the gene matches. Per the germline V gene, CDR1 is MNHEY and CDR2 is SVGAGI. The CDR3 loop spans 16 amino acids. The CDR3 region is CASSYSASGDSYEQYF. The CDR3 DNA follows: TGTGCCAGCAGTTATTCCGCTAGCGGGGACTCCTACGAGCAGTACTTC.

This clonotype has ten or more counts. The CDR3 loop reads CASSLAVGPPDTQYF. The DNA of the CDR3 is TGTGCCAGCAGCTTAGCCGTCGGCCCCCCAGATACGCAGTATTTT. The rearrangement uses TRBV7-6 and TRBJ2-3; D is ambiguous. This CDR3 has 15 amino acids. The germline V gene encodes CDR1 SGHVS and CDR2 FNYEAQ. Trimming removed 0 bases at V and 4 bases at J, with 11 bases between.

This chain links TRBV20-1 with TRBJ1-1; weak D call: TRBD1 (5 bases). From germline, CDR1 is DFQATT and CDR2 SNEGSKA (reference sequence). Trimming removed 2 bases from V and 5 bases from J, with 9 bases in between. CDR3 length: 12 residues. Here the CDR3 reads CSARQGGTEAFF. CDR3 DNA: TGCAGTGCTAGACAGGGAGGGACTGAAGCTTTCTTT.

This clonotype has a count of ten or more. The V gene is TRBV5-1, the J gene TRBJ1-6; D uncertain. The germline V gene has CDR1 SGHRS and CDR2 YFSETQ. Trimming shortened V by 0 bases and J by 7 bases, and 11 bases separated the two germline ends. The CDR3 covers 15 residues. The CDR3 DNA reads as TGCGCCAGCAGCTTGGATGGAGGGTGGAATTCACCCCTCCACTTT. Translating gives CASSLDGGWNSPLHF. The variable domain in full, with the rest retrieved from reference TRBV5-1 and TRBJ1-6, is KAGVTQTPRYLIKTRGQQVTLSCSPISGHRSVSWYQQTPGQGLQFLFEYFSETQRNKGNFPGRFSGRQFSNSRSEMNVSTLELGDSALYLCASSLDGGWNSPLHFGNGTRLTVT.

This clonotype showed up just a few times. The chain has TRBV7-9 and TRBJ2-6; D is perhaps TRBD1 (5 bases). The V and J ends lost 5 bases and 0 bases respectively, with 20 bases between them. CDR1 and CDR2 from the germline V gene are SEHNR and FQNEAQ (reference sequence). This CDR3 spans 19 amino acids. The CDR3 DNA sequence: TGTGCCAGCAGCCCTCACCCCCTCGGCAGGGCCTCTGGGGCCAACGTCCTGACTTTC. Its translation: CASSPHPLGRASGANVLTF.

This clonotype was detected a few times. The V and J genes are TRBV5-1 and TRBJ1-2; TRBD1 might be the D (5 bases). Trimming cost V 1 base and J 4 bases, with 17 bases left between them. Germline CDR1 SGHRS, CDR2 YFSETQ. CDR3 length: 16 amino acids. CDR3 residues: CASSLSVGTIPYGYTF. The CDR3 DNA follows: TGCGCCAGCAGCTTGTCGGTCGGGACGATTCCCTATGGCTACACCTTC.

The chain recombines TRBV9 with TRBJ2-1, with 11 bases that match TRBD2. J lost 9 bases, V lost 2 bases, and 4 bases had no gene match. CDR3 length: 14 amino acids. Germline CDR1 reads SGDLS; CDR2 reads YYNGEE. CDR3 loop: CASSVSGGAFEQFF. The CDR3 region has the DNA TGTGCCAGCAGCGTTAGCGGGGGGGCCTTTGAGCAGTTCTTC.

This clonotype has only a few counts. This chain uses TRBV5-4 with TRBJ1-2, with D maybe TRBD1 (6 bases). Trimming cost V 3 bases and J 2 bases, with 11 bases left between them. CDR1 SGHNT and CDR2 YYREEE come from the germline V gene (reference sequence). CDR3 length equals 14 residues. CDR3 coding DNA: TGTGCCAGCAGCTCCCAGGGGTCCAACTATGGCTACACCTTC. It translates to CASSSQGSNYGYTF.

The V gene is TRBV10-3, the J gene TRBJ2-1, with 14 bases fitting TRBD2. The V gene's germline CDR1 is ENHRY and CDR2 SYGVKD. The CDR3 has 13 residues. With 9 bases clipped from V and 11 bases from J, the junction kept 6 bases outside the gene matches. The CDR3 DNA sequence: TGTGCCATTTTAGGGACTAGCGGGAGCAAGCAGTTCTTC. Protein: CAILGTSGSKQFF.

The J gene is TRBJ1-4, the V gene TRBV7-9, with 10 bases lining up with TRBD1. J was trimmed by 7 bases and V by 4 bases; bases with no gene match: 3. Germline lookup yields CDR1 SEHNR and CDR2 FQNEAQ (reference sequence). The CDR3 runs 14 residues. This CDR3 is CASSSGQGVEKLFF. CDR3 sequence (DNA): TGTGCCAGCAGCTCTGGACAGGGGGTTGAAAAACTGTTTTTT.

By share, this clonotype counts as medium-sized (0.01 to 0.1%). The chain employs TRBV7-9 and TRBJ1-6; the D gene is possibly TRBD1 (6 bases). The germline gives CDR1 SEHNR, CDR2 FQNEAQ (reference sequence). The CDR3 runs to 12 residues. Trimming took 5 bases from V and 14 from J, leaving 13 bases between them. DNA for the CDR3: TGTGCCAGCAGCCAGGGGTTTCAAGCCCTCCACTTT. Translating it yields CASSQGFQALHF.

Ten or more counts support this clonotype. The genes are TRBV7-3 and TRBJ2-7; 9 bases are a match to TRBD1. J was trimmed by 4 bases and V by 7 bases; bases with no gene match: 11. Germline assignment: CDR1 SGHTA and CDR2 FQGTGA. This CDR3 spans 15 amino acids. Written as DNA, the CDR3 is TGTGCCAGCAACGGAGGGACAGGGTATTCATACGAGCAGTACTTC. The encoded protein is CASNGGTGYSYEQYF.

This chain joins TRBV6-5 and TRBJ2-3; possibly TRBD2 for D (7 bases). CDR1 is MNHEY, CDR2 SVGAGI, per germline. The CDR3 totals 15 residues. V lost 7 bases to trimming and J lost 3 bases, with 17 bases between them. The CDR3 protein is CASKGARGGTDTQYF. CDR3 sequence (DNA): TGTGCCAGCAAGGGCGCCAGGGGAGGGACAGATACGCAGTATTTT.